The 8 T cell receptor beta chains presented below share a single source sample, sequenced in a study of blood T cells in healthy people across ages. Alongside a J-beta primer mix, a sample-barcoded 5' primer served in a second PCR lasting about 7 to 12 cycles. TCRdb reprocessed the 5' RACE reads via MiXCR and lists one record per CDR3 protein. This table holds 920,000 or so distinct CDR3 sequences, 45% found once. The sequencing input was blood. These receptors were collected from a woman aged 55-70 years in good health.

This sequence joins TRBV2 and TRBJ2-1, with D unresolved. The tail of the sequence fits TRBJ2-7 better, so the J call may be wrong. The germline CDR1 and CDR2 sequences are SNHLY and FYNNEI. This CDR3 spans 14 amino acids. CDR3 bases: TGTGCCAGCAGCCCTGGACGCTCCTACAATGAGCAGTACTTC. It is translated as CASSPGRSYNEQYF.

J is TRBJ2-7 and V is TRBV2; TRBD2 matches 8 bases. CDR1 SNHLY and CDR2 FYNNEI come from the germline V gene. The length of the CDR3 is 13 residues. V gave up 8 bases and J gave up 5 bases; unmatched junction bases: 8. The CDR3 sequence is CASQQREIDEQYF. CDR3 sequence (DNA): TGTGCCAGCCAGCAGCGGGAGATCGACGAGCAGTACTTC. The whole variable domain, filled in from reference TRBV2 and TRBJ2-7, reads EPEVTQTPSHQVTQMGQEVILRCVPISNHLYFYWYRQILGQKVEFLVSFYNNEISEKSEIFDDQFSVERPDGSNFTLKIRSTKLEDSAMYFCASQQREIDEQYFGPGTRLTVT.

The CDR3 nucleotides are TGTGCCAGCAGCTTAGCTGGGACAGGACCCTACTACGAGCAGTACTTC. Encoded protein: CASSLAGTGPYYEQYF. The chain recombines TRBV11-2 with TRBJ2-7; 8 bases are a match to TRBD1. CDR3 length: 16 residues. With V trimmed by 1 base and J by 3 bases, 8 bases remained unmatched. The V gene's germline CDR1 is SGHAT and CDR2 FQNNGV.

Worth noting for this clonotype: At one boundary the junction diverges from the germline segment, which might be a read error. The CDR3 here is CASSPRGGVSERFF. The CDR3 region has the DNA TGCGCCAGCAGCCCCCGGGGGGGAGTAAGTGAGCGGTTCTTC. The chain is built from TRBV5-1 and TRBJ2-1; 8 bases are a match to TRBD2. CDR3 length equals 14 residues. CDR1 SGHRS and CDR2 YFSETQ come from the germline V gene.

This clonotype has at least ten counts. V is TRBV29-1 and J is TRBJ2-5; maybe TRBD1 (5 bases). CDR1 and CDR2 (germline): SQVTM, ANQGSEA. This CDR3 has 17 amino acids. V was clipped by 7 bases and J by 4 bases, with 28 bases between them. CDR3 in DNA: TGCAGCGCCCGATACTTGACAGTCCCCGTGTTGGGAGAGACCCAGTACTTC. Residues: CSARYLTVPVLGETQYF.

This chain uses TRBV20-1 with TRBJ2-5, with 9 bases fitting TRBD1. The J call may be mistaken, given a closer DNA end match to TRBJ2-7. Germline CDR1 DFQATT, CDR2 SNEGSKA (reference sequence). The CDR3 consists of 15 residues. The CDR3 nucleotides read TGCAGTGCTAGATCTGCCGGGACAGGGCGATACGAGCAGTACTTC. Its protein product is CSARSAGTGRYEQYF.

CDR3 DNA: TGTGCCACCAGCAAATTAGCGGGAGATGGAGAGACCCAGTACTTC. Residues: CATSKLAGDGETQYF. V usage is TRBV15 and J usage is TRBJ2-7; TRBD2 aligns across 9 bases. The J call could be wrong; TRBJ2-5 is a better fit for the DNA end. This CDR3 has 15 residues. The V gene's germline CDR1 is LNHNV and CDR2 YYDKDF (reference sequence).

This clonotype appeared a few times. The CDR3 DNA follows: TGTGCCAGCAGTTTCGAGAGTCGGGGCTACGAGCAGTACTTC. This codes for CASSFESRGYEQYF. The chain is built from TRBV12-3 or TRBV12-4 and TRBJ2-7; D may be TRBD2 (5 bases). The length of the CDR3 is 14 residues. The germline V and J ends were trimmed by 3 bases and 3 bases, with 12 bases remaining between them.